These 21 T cell receptor beta chains came from one sample sequenced in a study of tumor and adjacent non-tumor tissue in lung cancer. Three rounds of nested PCR, following a modified ARM-PCR protocol, produced the TCRbeta library. Each CDR3 protein gets one entry after TCRdb re-called the multiplex PCR reads with MiXCR. In the table there are roughly 140,000 distinct CDR3 sequences, 66% of which are singletons. RNA was extracted from bulk tissue without any cell sorting. Sequencing was carried out using lung tumor tissue. These receptors originate from a man aged 55 to 70 with small cell lung cancer.

The genes are TRBV11-2 and TRBJ2-3; D is undetermined. V was pared by 0 bases and J by 4 bases, with 17 bases between. The length of the CDR3 is 17 residues. Germline CDR1 and CDR2: SGHAT and FQNNGV. CDR3 residues: CASSLDRIGLSADTQYF. In nucleotides, the CDR3 is TGTGCCAGCAGCTTAGATCGAATAGGCCTAAGCGCAGATACGCAGTATTTT.

The chain uses TRBV2 and TRBJ1-6, with TRBD1 identical over 8 bases. The CDR3 sequence is 14 residues long. Per germline, CDR1 SNHLY and CDR2 FYNNEI. V was pared by 6 bases and J by 6 bases, with 4 bases of the junction left unmatched. The CDR3 DNA reads TGTGCCAGCAGCCGGGACAGGAGTAATTCACCCCTCCACTTT. Its protein product is CASSRDRSNSPLHF.

To note about this clonotype: Possible read error: a much larger clone is one base away. The chain uses TRBV20-1 and TRBJ1-1; D not certain. V lost 5 bases and J 10 bases, leaving 17 bases between the germline ends. The germline gives CDR1 DFQATT, CDR2 SNEGSKA (reference sequence). The CDR3 totals 12 residues. In DNA, the CDR3 is TGCAGTGCTTTAAACCTCGACCGTGGAGCTTTCTTT. The encoded protein is CSALNLDRGAFF.

In regard to this clonotype: Its ends do not fully match the called genes, so a read error is possible. The V and J genes are TRBV6-1 and TRBJ1-1; tentatively, D is TRBD1 (5 bases). CDR3 length: 15 amino acids. Germline-derived CDR1 and CDR2 are MNHNS and SASEGT. In DNA form, the CDR3 reads TGTGTCAGCACCTTCGAGGGGAGGGGAAGCACTGAAGCTTTCTTT. Residues: CVSTFEGRGSTEAFF.

Worth noting for this clonotype: A read error may explain this, as a much larger clone is one base away. The J gene is TRBJ1-2, the V gene TRBV6-1, with a weak D call TRBD1 (6 bases). CDR3 size: 12 residues. Germline assignment: CDR1 MNHNS and CDR2 SASEGT. Trimming shortened V by 10 bases and J by 5 bases, and 14 bases separated the two germline ends. The CDR3 DNA sequence: TGTGCCATCTGGGACATCCAATATGGCTACACCTTC. It is translated as CAIWDIQYGYTF.

To note about this clonotype: A read error may be the cause here, since a much bigger clone is one base away. Because it lacks the conserved phenylalanine or tryptophan at the end, this CDR3 is likely a read error. The chain has TRBV24-1 and TRBJ1-2; D is unresolved. CDR1 and CDR2 (germline): KGHDR, SFDVKD. V was clipped by 6 bases and J by 4 bases, with 14 bases between them. The CDR3 length is 14 residues. The CDR3 sequence is CATSLRILVYGYTL. In DNA form, the CDR3 reads TGTGCCACCAGTCTACGGATCTTGGTCTATGGCTACACCTTA.

This sequence joins TRBV7-8 and TRBJ2-2, with TRBD2 matching over 11 bases. This CDR3 region has 17 residues. In germline, CDR1 is SGHVS, CDR2 FQNEAQ. V shed 1 base and J 1 base; nucleotides not matched to a gene: 2. The CDR3 sequence is CASSLVTSGMNTGELFF. The CDR3, as DNA: TGTGCCAGCAGCTTAGTGACTAGCGGGATGAACACCGGGGAGCTGTTTTTT.

This clonotype occurred many times. The chain is built from TRBV6-1 and TRBJ2-1, with 12 bases that match TRBD2. CDR3 size: 16 residues. The germline CDR1 and CDR2 sequences are MNHNS and SASEGT. Unmatched junction bases numbered 5, after V lost 4 bases and J lost 4 bases. The CDR3 region has the DNA TGTGCCAGCAGTGGACTAGCGGGAGAATGGTACAATGAGCAGTTCTTC. Translation: CASSGLAGEWYNEQFF.

V and J are TRBV6-1 and TRBJ1-3, with TRBD1 matching 8 bases. Germline V CDR1 and CDR2: MNHNS, SASEGT. The CDR3 is 14 amino acids. V lost 7 bases and J lost 4; bases outside the gene matches: 6. CDR3 bases: TGTGCCAGCACCCCACAGGGGGACGGAAACACCATATATTTT. Its translation: CASTPQGDGNTIYF.

Many counts were recorded for this clonotype. The chain uses TRBV4-1 and TRBJ1-1; possibly TRBD1 for D (5 bases). With 3 bases removed from V and 8 bases from J, the gap between germline ends came to 16 bases. CDR1 and CDR2 (germline): MGHRA, YSYEKL. This CDR3 contains 14 residues. As DNA, the CDR3 is TGCGCCAGCAGCCAGAACACCGGGACTGCGGAAGCTTTCTTT. Its protein is CASSQNTGTAEAFF.

Concerning this clonotype itself: Given a much more abundant clone one base away, this may be a read error. V usage is TRBV29-1 and J usage is TRBJ2-3; no firm D call. This CDR3 has 11 amino acids. Germline loops: CDR1 SQVTM, CDR2 ANQGSEA. CDR3 nucleotide sequence: TGCAACGGTAGCAGCACAGATACGCAGTATTTT. Amino acid sequence: CNGSSTDTQYF.

The chain carries TRBV5-5 and TRBJ2-3, with a weak D call TRBD2 (5 bases). V lost 2 bases to trimming and J lost 0 bases, with 10 bases between them. Germline V gene sequence: CDR1 SGHKS, CDR2 YYEKEE (reference sequence). The CDR3 is 15 residues long. CDR3 amino acids: CASSFYRGSTDTQYF. CDR3 DNA: TGTGCCAGCAGCTTCTATCGGGGAAGCACAGATACGCAGTATTTT. The full variable domain, rest sourced from reference TRBV5-5 and TRBJ2-3, is DAGVTQSPTHLIKTRGQQVTLRCSPISGHKSVSWYQQVLGQGPQFIFQYYEKEERGRGNFPDRFSARQFPNYSSELNVNALLLGDSALYLCASSFYRGSTDTQYFGPGTRLTVL.

A note on this clonotype: One base away lies a much larger clone, so this may be a sequencing read error. The J gene is TRBJ2-6, the V gene TRBV20-1; D unresolved. The germline V gene has CDR1 DFQATT and CDR2 SNEGSKA (reference sequence). Trimming took off 6 bases at V and 3 bases at J, with 15 bases between the two ends. The length of the CDR3 is 15 residues. CDR3 nucleotide sequence: TGCAGTGCGGTGGACCAATACTATGGGGCCAACGTCCTGACTTTC. Protein sequence: CSAVDQYYGANVLTF.

The chain has TRBV28 and TRBJ2-1; D is ambiguous. The length of the CDR3 is 13 residues. The V gene's germline CDR1 is MDHEN and CDR2 SYDVKM. V lost 5 bases and J 2 bases, leaving 7 bases between the germline ends. In nucleotides, the CDR3 is TGTGCCAGCAGTATAAGGGCCTACAATGAGCAGTTCTTC. Its translation is CASSIRAYNEQFF. Full variable domain (outside the CDR3, taken from reference TRBV28 and TRBJ2-1): DVKVTQSSRYLVKRTGEKVFLECVQDMDHENMFWYRQDPGLGLRLIYFSYDVKMKEKGDIPEGYSVSREKKERFSLILESASTNQTSMYLCASSIRAYNEQFFGPGTRLTVL.

This clonotype is medium-sized (0.01 to 0.1%) in the sample. J is TRBJ2-2 and V is TRBV4-2; 8 positions match TRBD2. V gave up 7 bases and J gave up 6 bases; unmatched junction bases: 7. The CDR3 consists of 14 residues. Germline CDR1 LGHNA, CDR2 YNFKEQ. The CDR3 protein is CASMASGSSGELFF. Here the CDR3 DNA reads TGTGCCAGCATGGCTAGCGGGTCTTCCGGGGAGCTGTTTTTT.

Regarding this clonotype: In this CDR3 the conserved last residue, phenylalanine or tryptophan, is missing, so a read error is likely. This rearrangement joins TRBV11-2 to TRBJ2-6, with TRBD2 identical over 10 bases. Per germline, CDR1 SGHAT and CDR2 FQNNGV. The CDR3 totals 18 residues. Here the CDR3 reads CASTLVLAGASGVNVLTL. CDR3 DNA sequence: TGTGCCAGCACCTTAGTCCTAGCGGGAGCCTCTGGGGTCAACGTCCTGACTTTA.

Concerning this clonotype: A much larger clone differs from this one at a single base, so this may be a read error. The chain combines TRBV20-1 with TRBJ1-2, with TRBD1 matching 11 bases. Germline V gene data show CDR1 as DFQATT and CDR2 as SNEGSKA (reference sequence). CDR3 length equals 15 residues. CDR3 amino acids: CSARDRGNFNYGYAF. The CDR3 DNA reads TGCAGTGCTCGGGACAGGGGGAATTTTAACTATGGCTACGCCTTC.

Remarks on this clonotype: Mismatch with germline at one junction end may stem from a read error. The J gene is TRBJ2-4, the V gene TRBV20-1; D possibly corresponds to TRBD1 (5 bases). The V gene's germline CDR1 is DFQATT and CDR2 SNEGSKA (reference sequence). The CDR3 totals 13 residues. CDR3 nucleotides: TGCAGTGCTAGAATCGTAAGTGCGGACATTAAGTACTTC. Protein sequence: CSARIVSADIKYF.

With regard to this clonotype: A much larger clonotype is one base distant, so this may be a read error. The conserved phenylalanine or tryptophan is not found at the CDR3 terminus, so this likely reflects a read error. The V gene is TRBV20-1, the J gene TRBJ2-2, with TRBD1 identical over 11 bases. CDR3 size: 14 residues. V was pared by 3 bases and J by 8 bases, with 5 bases of the junction left unmatched. Germline CDR1 is DFQATT and CDR2 is SNEGSKA (reference sequence). CDR3 region: CSASGQGARGELFI. The CDR3 DNA follows: TGCAGTGCTAGTGGACAGGGGGCAAGGGGGGAGCTGTTTATT.

A word on this clonotype: The germline gene is not matched at one end of the junction; a read error may be the cause. DNA of the CDR3: TGTGCCAGTACACCAGGGGGCGGACAAGAGACCGAGTACTTC. It codes for CASTPGGGQETEYF. J is TRBJ2-5 and V is TRBV28; 8 positions agree with TRBD1. Germline lookup yields CDR1 MDHEN and CDR2 SYDVKM. This CDR3 comprises 14 residues.

With respect to this clonotype: A junction boundary mismatches the germline segment, possibly from a read error. The chain recombines TRBV20-1 with TRBJ2-3; the D gene is possibly TRBD2 (6 bases). The CDR3 covers 13 residues. Germline CDR1 is DFQATT and CDR2 is SNEGSKA (reference sequence). The CDR3 reads CSATWDSTNTQYF. CDR3 sequence (DNA): TGCAGTGCCACCTGGGACTCCACAAATACGCAGTATTTT.